This TCR beta chain was found in a study of blood T cell repertoires in COVID-19. Repertoires were generated with immunoSEQ multiplex PCR, while TCRdb's copy carries only in-frame clones and drops some. The sample lists about 250,000 clones, about nine tenths occurring once. This CDR3 contains 11 residues. Looked up from germline, CDR1 is GTSNPN and CDR2 is SVGIG (reference sequence). The V end lost 7 bases, the J end lost 6 bases, and 13 bases lay between the germline ends. Sample: PBMCs or T cells enriched from blood (not recorded which). The V and J genes are TRBV30 and TRBJ2-7; a possible D gene is TRBD2 (5 bases). This sequence was found in a man aged 40-49 years who had recovered from COVID-19. The CDR3 DNA sequence: TGTGCCTTATACCTAGGAGGCGAGCAGTACTTC. As protein: CALYLGGEQYF.